This T cell receptor beta chain was sequenced during a study of PD-1 blockade in classical Hodgkin lymphoma. CDR3 length equals 11 residues. Germline values: CDR1 GTSNPN, CDR2 SVGIG (reference sequence). V dropped 3 bases and J dropped 7 bases, with 9 bases sitting between them. Study-wide points: Relapsed/refractory patients reportedly had the lowest baseline TCR diversity, below newly diagnosed patients, who were below healthy donors. Diversity in CD4+ TCRs, unlike that measured in CD8+ TCRs, had risen significantly by C4D1.

On this clone: Its antigen is currently unknown.

Each and every patient relapsed after autologous stem cell transplantation, and patients got differing brentuximab vedotin exposure. CD8+ T cell isolation from thawed PBMCs was performed by magnetic negative selection. Classifying best responses yielded complete response, partial response or progressive disease. Clones were read by immunoSEQ multiplex PCR, and TCRdb kept only the in-frame ones, dropping some. The sample consists of roughly 11,000 clones, 84% of them appearing once. The sequences come from CD8+ T cells from blood, collected at baseline. This receptor was identified in a human donor with classical Hodgkin lymphoma. The chain is built from TRBV30 and TRBJ2-5; no firm D call. CDR3 loop: CAWRSRGTQYF. Written as DNA, the CDR3 is TGTGCCTGGAGGTCAAGAGGGACCCAGTACTTC.